These T cell receptor beta chains were read from a single sample in a study of cytomegalovirus exposure and HLA in healthy donors. Repertoires were generated with immunoSEQ multiplex PCR, while TCRdb's copy carries only in-frame clones and drops some. This table has 100,000 to 150,000 clones, 75% to 90% appearing once. The sequencing sample was made of PBMCs. These receptors all come from a woman between 18 and 29 years old in good health and CMV-seronegative. CDR3s include the opening cysteine and the closing phenylalanine or tryptophan. The order of the fields is clone size, J gene, D gene, V gene, CDR3 protein, CDR3 DNA. D genes are given only for firm matches. Where a row states a size, it is once, few, many or the class of an expanded clone; other rows omit it.

abundance: -
j_gene: TRBJ2-1
d_gene: -
v_gene: TRBV19
CDR3aa: CASKGGGPGQFF
CDR3nt: TGTGCCAGTAAGGGGGGAGGGCCCGGGCAGTTCTTC

abundance: -
j_gene: TRBJ1-5
d_gene: TRBD1
v_gene: TRBV13
CDR3aa: CASSRDRGQPQHF
CDR3nt: TGTGCCAGCAGCCGGGACAGGGGCCAGCCCCAGCATTTT

abundance: -
j_gene: TRBJ1-5
d_gene: TRBD1
v_gene: TRBV28
CDR3aa: CASSLAGGLRGQPQHF
CDR3nt: TGTGCCAGCAGTTTGGCAGGGGGCTTAAGGGGTCAGCCCCAGCATTTT

abundance: -
j_gene: TRBJ2-3
d_gene: -
v_gene: TRBV9
CDR3aa: CASSSSDSTDTQYF
CDR3nt: TGTGCCAGCAGCTCCAGCGATAGCACAGATACGCAGTATTTT

abundance: -
j_gene: TRBJ2-7
d_gene: TRBD1
v_gene: TRBV6-1
CDR3aa: CASSDHGQGITYEQYF
CDR3nt: TGTGCCAGCAGTGACCACGGACAGGGGATAACCTACGAGCAGTACTTC

abundance: few
j_gene: TRBJ2-7
d_gene: TRBD2
v_gene: TRBV4-1
CDR3aa: CASSQDPSGVVGF
CDR3nt: TGCGCCAGCAGCCAAGATCCTAGCGGAGTCGTTGGGTTC

abundance: -
j_gene: TRBJ2-3
d_gene: -
v_gene: TRBV5-1
CDR3aa: CASSPEGALAGPDTQYF
CDR3nt: TGCGCCAGCAGCCCGGAGGGGGCGCTAGCCGGGCCGGATACGCAGTATTTT

abundance: -
j_gene: TRBJ2-3
d_gene: TRBD1
v_gene: TRBV10-1
CDR3aa: CASRKGQGPDTQYF
CDR3nt: TGCGCCAGCAGAAAGGGACAGGGACCAGATACGCAGTATTTT

abundance: -
j_gene: TRBJ1-1
d_gene: -
v_gene: TRBV6-5
CDR3aa: CASSYSVPPRSEAFF
CDR3nt: TGTGCCAGCAGTTACTCGGTTCCCCCCCGGAGTGAAGCTTTCTTT

abundance: once
j_gene: TRBJ2-7
d_gene: -
v_gene: TRBV6-5
CDR3aa: CASSYSGRAYEQYF
CDR3nt: TGTGCCAGCAGTTACTCGGGCAGGGCCTACGAGCAGTACTTC

abundance: -
j_gene: TRBJ1-5
d_gene: TRBD1
v_gene: TRBV19
CDR3aa: CASSRTGKDQPQHF
CDR3nt: TGTGCCAGTAGTAGGACAGGGAAGGATCAGCCCCAGCATTTT

abundance: -
j_gene: TRBJ1-2
d_gene: TRBD1
v_gene: TRBV18
CDR3aa: CASSPLTGQGGPNYGYTF
CDR3nt: TGTGCCAGCTCACCACTAACTGGACAGGGGGGACCCAACTATGGCTACACCTTC

abundance: -
j_gene: TRBJ2-7
d_gene: -
v_gene: TRBV11-2
CDR3aa: CASSLDLREQYF
CDR3nt: TGTGCCAGCAGCTTAGATCTCCGGGAGCAGTACTTC

abundance: -
j_gene: TRBJ2-1
d_gene: -
v_gene: TRBV5-1
CDR3aa: CASSPPGSGGPSPYNEQFF
CDR3nt: TGCGCCAGCAGCCCCCCCGGCAGCGGAGGACCCTCACCCTACAATGAGCAGTTCTTC

abundance: once
j_gene: TRBJ2-7
d_gene: -
v_gene: TRBV29-1
CDR3aa: CSVQLSSYEQYF
CDR3nt: TGCAGCGTCCAATTGAGCTCCTACGAGCAGTACTTC

abundance: -
j_gene: TRBJ2-6
d_gene: TRBD2
v_gene: TRBV19
CDR3aa: CASSPDGGSSGANVLTF
CDR3nt: TGTGCCAGTAGTCCTGACGGCGGGAGCTCTGGGGCCAACGTCCTGACTTTC

abundance: -
j_gene: TRBJ1-2
d_gene: -
v_gene: TRBV2
CDR3aa: CASSERDRPIYGYTF
CDR3nt: TGTGCCAGCAGTGAGAGAGACAGACCTATATATGGCTACACCTTC

abundance: -
j_gene: TRBJ1-2
d_gene: TRBD1
v_gene: TRBV28
CDR3aa: CASSFAGTGKDYGYTF
CDR3nt: TGTGCCAGCAGTTTCGCCGGGACAGGGAAGGACTATGGCTACACCTTC

abundance: -
j_gene: TRBJ1-2
d_gene: -
v_gene: TRBV11-2
CDR3aa: CASSPSTDGYTF
CDR3nt: TGTGCCAGCAGCCCCAGCACAGATGGCTACACCTTC

abundance: once
j_gene: TRBJ1-4
d_gene: TRBD1
v_gene: TRBV6-6
CDR3aa: CASGTQGRNEKLFF
CDR3nt: TGTGCCAGCGGCACACAGGGGCGTAATGAAAAACTGTTTTTT

abundance: -
j_gene: TRBJ2-2
d_gene: TRBD1
v_gene: TRBV7-9
CDR3aa: CASSPGQAANTGELFF
CDR3nt: TGTGCCAGCAGCCCAGGACAGGCCGCGAACACCGGGGAGCTGTTTTTT

abundance: few
j_gene: TRBJ1-2
d_gene: TRBD1
v_gene: TRBV27
CDR3aa: CASSLRQGRHYGYTF
CDR3nt: TGTGCCAGCAGTCTCCGACAGGGAAGGCACTATGGCTACACCTTC

abundance: -
j_gene: TRBJ1-5
d_gene: TRBD1
v_gene: TRBV6-6
CDR3aa: CASRPTGGRNQPQHF
CDR3nt: TGTGCCAGCAGGCCGACAGGGGGGCGCAATCAGCCCCAGCATTTT

abundance: -
j_gene: TRBJ2-7
d_gene: TRBD2
v_gene: TRBV6-1
CDR3aa: CASSEKVAGESYEQYF
CDR3nt: TGTGCCAGCAGTGAAAAGGTAGCGGGAGAATCCTACGAGCAGTACTTC

abundance: -
j_gene: TRBJ1-5
d_gene: TRBD1
v_gene: TRBV27
CDR3aa: CASSPTRGTGGDQPQHF
CDR3nt: TGTGCCAGCAGTCCGACTCGTGGGACAGGGGGTGATCAGCCCCAGCATTTT

abundance: -
j_gene: TRBJ1-1
d_gene: -
v_gene: TRBV10-2
CDR3aa: CASSDSRYTEAFF
CDR3nt: TGCGCCAGCAGTGACTCCAGATACACTGAAGCTTTCTTT

abundance: -
j_gene: TRBJ2-2
d_gene: TRBD2
v_gene: TRBV14
CDR3aa: CASSQAIAGGTGELFF
CDR3nt: TGTGCCAGCAGCCAAGCTATAGCGGGAGGGACCGGGGAGCTGTTTTTT

abundance: -
j_gene: TRBJ1-5
d_gene: -
v_gene: TRBV11-2
CDR3aa: CASSLERQENQPQHF
CDR3nt: TGTGCCAGCAGCTTAGAAAGGCAGGAAAATCAGCCCCAGCATTTT

abundance: -
j_gene: TRBJ1-2
d_gene: -
v_gene: TRBV5-1
CDR3aa: CASSATLMSGGYTF
CDR3nt: TGCGCCAGCAGCGCGACACTAATGAGCGGTGGCTACACCTTC

abundance: -
j_gene: TRBJ2-2
d_gene: -
v_gene: TRBV4-3
CDR3aa: CASSRTRVYANTGELFF
CDR3nt: TGCGCCAGCAGCCGCACCAGGGTATACGCGAACACCGGGGAGCTGTTTTTT

abundance: -
j_gene: TRBJ2-1
d_gene: TRBD2
v_gene: TRBV15
CDR3aa: CATSRETSGRAHEQFF
CDR3nt: TGTGCCACCAGCAGAGAGACTAGCGGGAGGGCCCATGAGCAGTTCTTC

abundance: -
j_gene: TRBJ2-3
d_gene: -
v_gene: TRBV5-6
CDR3aa: CASSSVGQPTDTQYF
CDR3nt: TGTGCCAGCAGCTCCGTTGGACAGCCCACAGATACGCAGTATTTT